This T cell receptor beta chain was identified in a study of regulatory T cells in long-lasting Graves disease listed by TCRdb under 2021. For context, the study as a whole: Patients with newly diagnosed Graves' disease had been on antithyroid drugs for under 3 months. A total of 33 samples underwent TCR sequencing, from roughly 13 patients with persistent Graves' disease and 20 or so patients with newly diagnosed Graves' disease. The study was conducted in China and was registered as a clinical trial. Persistent Graves' disease patients were compared with newly diagnosed Graves' disease patients by peripheral blood TCR sequencing and RNA sequencing.

Sample time point, as interpreted from the label and publication: newly diagnosed GD, antithyroid drugs for less than 3 months. RNA was extracted from PBMCs in TRIzol for both TCR sequencing and RNA sequencing. The diagnosis of Graves' disease was made according to American Thyroid Association guidelines. Patients were recruited from an endocrinology department in Xi'an, China. Each patient gave approximately 8.8 milliliters of peripheral blood, collected in an EDTA anticoagulant tube. Ficoll Paque Plus density gradient separation was used to isolate PBMCs, and no further T cell sorting was performed. An Agilent 2100 Bioanalyzer and agarose gel were used to check RNA quality, and a NanoDrop 2000 was used to measure RNA concentration. Libraries came from multiplex PCR. Instrument on record: Illumina HiSeq 4000. iRepertoire HTBI primers and Arm-PCR amplification of CDR3 regions were used to construct TCR beta libraries. Gel purification was performed on PCR products prior to sequencing. In the paper's pipeline: Gene usage analysis of CDR3 amino acid clonotypes relied on the roughly 60 TRBV and 15 or so TRBJ segments identified across samples. Filtered high-quality paired reads were merged into contigs using COPE and FqMerger. Contigs were aligned with BLAST to IMGT TRBV, TRBD and TRBJ reference genes, and CDR3 was defined per IMGT. Any clonotype with a frequency above 0.1% was counted as a highly expanded clone. Shannon entropy served as the measure of repertoire diversity, while the Gini coefficient captured V-J evenness. Public clonotypes were defined as clonotypes shared by more than one individual. Using fastp trimming at Q25 and MiXCR clonotype assembly, TCRdb reanalyzed the public sequencing data and kept in-frame beta chains. For every CDR3 protein sequence, its rows merge into one entry that carries the most common genes and DNA. Clone size and V and J calls follow TCRdb, not the original study. The sample table holds more than 400,000 distinct CDR3 sequences, of which around 15% were seen once. Approximately 12% of the sample belongs to the ten largest clones.

Here is what the overall study found, with its caveats: TRBV28, TRBJ1-2 and TRBJ2-5 were preferentially used in persistent disease, while TRBV20-1 and TRBJ2-1 were favored in newly diagnosed disease. Patients with persistent disease shared more public clonotypes (over 2,500) than newly diagnosed patients did (nearly 1,000). Peripheral blood alone was examined, since thyroid tissue, which constituted the primary lesion, could not be accessed. Sequencing and analysis were restricted to the TCR beta chain. Compared with newly diagnosed patients, patients with persistent Graves' disease had lower TCR Shannon entropy and fewer highly expanded clones, which suggests clonal expansion. As a limitation, the authors acknowledged that the small sample size may reduce accuracy.

This clonotype was counted ten times or more. It has no known antigen specificity. No much larger clonotype is one base removed from it; base qualities were not supplied. As encoded in the germline V gene, CDR1 is SNHLY while CDR2 is FYNNEI. The CDR3 runs 15 residues from the cysteine to the phenylalanine. Only CDR3 DNA remains: 45 bases, in frame from the first base. The trim is 5 bases for V and 5 bases for J, with a gap of 18 bases between the germline ends. Another study also made use of these data, one on T cells in Graves' hyperthyroidism and ophthalmopathy. As that second paper reports: Stable Graves' hyperthyroidism was defined as no progression to ophthalmopathy during 18 months of follow-up. The hyperthyroidism patients were between 18 and 65 years old and newly diagnosed, with a disease duration of less than 2 months. Any patient with an uncontrolled infection, another autoimmune disease, pregnancy or lactation was excluded. Diagnoses were based on clinical symptoms, serum thyroxine and TRAb, thyroid ultrasound and orbital computed tomography. For the first round of RT-PCR on the TCR CDR3, the HTBI primer set was used together with the Qiagen OneStep RT-PCR kit. Most expanded thyroid clonotypes (frequency above 0.001) were also detected in blood, suggesting blood repertoires may reflect thyroid immune responses. A model built on a 13 V-J signature distinguished ophthalmopathy from stable hyperthyroidism, reaching roughly 88% sensitivity and 81% to 83% specificity in cross-validation and 80%/75% in testing. During validation, the model predicted progression to ophthalmopathy a median of about 6.5 months ahead of onset, with approximately 70% sensitivity and about 72% specificity. To identify distinguishing TCR V-J signatures, a discovery cohort of some 100 patients was used, comprising some 43 with Graves' ophthalmopathy and 55 to 65 with stable Graves' hyperthyroidism. Prospective prediction of ophthalmopathy was tested in an independent validation cohort of fewer than 20 hyperthyroidism patients and some 17 patients who later progressed to ophthalmopathy. For training and testing, the 100 or so patients in the discovery cohort were randomly divided in a 7:3 ratio. The study also compared thyroid tissue and blood T-cell repertoires from about six Graves' hyperthyroidism patients. After blood sampling, hyperthyroidism patients were treated with methimazole at a starting dose of 30 mg daily, and ophthalmopathy patients were treated with high-dose intravenous methylprednisolone. A second multiplex PCR round built the libraries, followed by size selection and purification. The libraries were sequenced on an Illumina HiSeq2000 using paired-end 100 bp reads. SOAPnuke was used to process the raw data, throwing out any read that contained adapters or uncalled bases, had a mean Phred below 15, or lacked an exact constant-primer or identifier match. COPE v1.2.5 was used to merge the high-quality paired reads, and each unique nucleotide sequence was defined as a clonotype. MiTCR v1.1 was used to align clonotypes to the IMGT TRBV, TRBD and TRBJ reference segments. The analysis was restricted to V-J combinations with a frequency above 0.0001, which together covered 99.2% of the repertoires. The TCS score was defined as F50 (clonal expansion) divided by E x V (chaos), with BLOSUM62-based TCRdist calculated between CDR3 peptides within each V-J. Welch's t-statistics and random forest reduced 500 to 550 V-J features to roughly 13, which were used in a naive Bayes classifier (R e1071). Sample size was not statistically predetermined, and blinding of investigators to group allocation was not performed. According to the paper, TCR Vbeta CDR3 sequencing was carried out on 135 peripheral blood samples, which came from fewer than 50 ophthalmopathy, under 80 hyperthyroidism and 17 progressor patients.

This TCR came from a woman younger than 45 with Graves disease. Donor details come from another sample of the same person, matched by shared clones. In this chain, TRBV2 is recombined with TRBJ2-5; the D call could be TRBD1 or TRBD2, with each sharing 6 bases. Material: peripheral blood mononuclear cells (PBMCs), obtained at new diagnosis, from a patient treated with antithyroid drugs. CDR3 sequence: CASSPPAGHTETQYF. At the DNA level, the sequence is TGTGCCAGCAGTCCTCCGGCGGGACATACGGAGACCCAGTACTTC.